This T cell receptor beta chain appears in the sequencing data of a study of cytomegalovirus exposure and HLA in healthy donors. Overall study context: A prior study identified approximately 120 million unique TCR beta sequences from roughly 180 million T cells.

Findings of the study overall: The study put under 200 TCR beta chains on its list as cytomegalovirus-associated. In an earlier analysis, about 87% or about 30%: the productive usage of most TCR beta V segments.

Note on this clone: Its antigen is as yet unknown.

The CDR3 runs 14 residues. Trimming removed 5 bases from V and 4 bases from J; junction bases left unmatched: 7. Germline-derived CDR1 and CDR2 are MNHNY and SVGAGI (reference sequence). 13 Jbeta primers and 60 Vbeta primers were used for the PCR. Per the original data handling: A later analysis tallied 80 million to 100 million unique TCR beta chains, roughly 11 million of them shared. Using immunoSEQ multiplex PCR, the repertoire was profiled, and TCRdb retains in-frame clones only, with some absent. V, J and clone size reflect that table, while D and trimming were determined from the DNA. The sample consists of approximately 86,000 clones, 85% of them appearing once.

The clonotype originates from a middle-aged man in good health and CMV-seropositive. The rearrangement uses TRBV6-6 and TRBJ2-7; 8 nucleotides agree with TRBD1. The sequencing sample was made of PBMCs. CDR3 protein: CASSEPTGVYEQYF. CDR3 nucleotide sequence: TGTGCCAGCAGTGAGCCGACAGGGGTATACGAGCAGTACTTC.